The 27 T cell receptor beta chains in this list originate from one sample, sequenced in a study of blood T cells in healthy people across ages. A J-beta primer mix and a sample-barcoded 5' primer were used in a second PCR of about 7 to 12 cycles. Each CDR3 protein is one row after TCRdb ran MiXCR on the 5' RACE reads. This table holds about 510,000 distinct CDR3 sequences, about 26% found once. This sample also belongs to another study, concerning T cells of mothers and their children.

Sequenced input: blood. The origin of the receptors is a boy younger than 10 in good health.

With respect to this clonotype: A much larger clone sits a single nucleotide away, making a read error possible. This sequence joins TRBV12-3 or TRBV12-4 and TRBJ2-3; D unclear. The ends were cut back, 3 bases at V and 2 bases at J, with 9 bases in the middle. The CDR3 extends over 14 amino acids. CDR3 region: CASSFVVNTDTQYF. The DNA for the CDR3 is TGTGCCAGCAGTTTCGTCGTAAACACAGATACGCAGTATTTT.

This clonotype was detected only a few times. The chain is built from TRBV2 and TRBJ2-5; TRBD2 aligns across 8 bases. After removal of 3 bases from V and 2 bases from J, the junction contained 5 bases not matched to a gene. Germline assignment: CDR1 SNHLY and CDR2 FYNNEI. The CDR3 has 15 residues. The CDR3 protein is CASSDERGIQETQYF. In DNA form, the CDR3 reads TGTGCCAGCAGTGATGAGCGGGGGATTCAAGAGACCCAGTACTTC.

The chain has TRBV12-3 or TRBV12-4 and TRBJ2-2; D gene ambiguous. CDR3 length equals 14 residues. V was pared by 7 bases and J by 3 bases, with 12 bases between. DNA for the CDR3: TGTGCCAGCACCCCCCGCGCTGACACCGGGGAGCTGTTTTTT. Its translation is CASTPRADTGELFF.

V gene TRBV12-3 or TRBV12-4 combines with J gene TRBJ2-7; tentatively, D is TRBD1 (6 bases). V dropped 7 bases and J dropped 3 bases, with 16 bases sitting between them. The CDR3 is 14 amino acids. CDR3 DNA: TGTGCCAGCACCCGGACCGGGACACGCTACGAGCAGTACTTC. Translating it yields CASTRTGTRYEQYF.

The chain joins TRBV30 to TRBJ1-1, with 8 nucleotides matching TRBD1. Germline V gives CDR1 GTSNPN, CDR2 SVGIG (reference sequence). The CDR3 totals 17 residues. The V and J ends lost 0 bases and 6 bases, in that order; junction bases with no gene match: 15. CDR3 amino acids: CAWSVGLTGTGFAEAFF. The CDR3 DNA follows: TGTGCCTGGAGTGTAGGGTTAACCGGGACAGGCTTCGCTGAAGCTTTCTTT.

This chain connects TRBV30 to TRBJ2-7; no clear D. V lost 4 bases to trimming and J lost 7 bases, with 20 bases between them. The CDR3 sequence is 14 residues long. Germline-derived CDR1 and CDR2 are GTSNPN and SVGIG (reference sequence). This CDR3 is CAWNRRLVKEEQYF. CDR3 sequence (DNA): TGTGCCTGGAATCGTAGGTTGGTAAAGGAAGAGCAGTACTTC.

The V and J genes are TRBV3-1 and TRBJ1-1; D uncertain. The CDR3 sequence is 15 residues long. With 5 bases removed from V and 0 bases from J, the gap between germline ends came to 13 bases. Germline-derived CDR1 and CDR2 are LGHDT and YNNKEL (reference sequence). CDR3 loop: CASSDRPTMNTEAFF. The CDR3 bases are TGTGCCAGCAGCGACCGACCTACCATGAACACTGAAGCTTTCTTT.

The chain employs TRBV7-9 and TRBJ2-3; 10 bases match TRBD2. CDR3 length: 16 amino acids. V trimming: 5 bases; J trimming: 0 bases; junction bases outside the gene matches: 5. CDR1 is SEHNR and CDR2 is FQNEAQ in the germline V gene (reference sequence). CDR3 bases: TGTGCCAGCAGCACAACTAGCGGGGAGAGCACAGATACGCAGTATTTT. Protein: CASSTTSGESTDTQYF. The variable domain in full, completed from reference TRBV7-9 and TRBJ2-3, reads DTGVSQNPRHKITKRGQNVTFRCDPISEHNRLYWYRQTLGQGPEFLTYFQNEAQLEKSRLLSDRFSAERPKGSFSTLEIQRTEQGDSAMYLCASSTTSGESTDTQYFGPGTRLTVL.

The chain recombines TRBV12-5 with TRBJ2-5; 8 positions match TRBD2. V lost 6 bases to trimming and J lost 1 base; unmatched junction nucleotides: 13. This CDR3 has 17 amino acids. Germline V gene sequence: CDR1 LGHNT, CDR2 FRNRAP. CDR3 nucleotide sequence: TGTGCTAGTGGCGGATCAGCCTTAGCGGGGAGCCAAGAGACCCAGTACTTC. Translation gives CASGGSALAGSQETQYF.

The V gene is TRBV10-3, the J gene TRBJ2-5, with a possible D match to TRBD2 (6 bases). CDR3 length: 12 residues. Germline CDR1 ENHRY, CDR2 SYGVKD. V lost 10 bases, J lost 0 bases, and 9 bases lay in between. The CDR3, as DNA: TGTGCCACCAGCGGGTACCAAGAGACCCAGTACTTC. Residues: CATSGYQETQYF.

Only one count was recorded for this clonotype. A much larger clone is a single base away; this may be a read error. The CDR3 protein is CASSQRRETQYF. For the CDR3, the DNA is TGTGCCAGCAGCCAAAGGAGGGAGACCCAGTACTTC. The chain has TRBV14 and TRBJ2-5; D may be TRBD2 (5 bases). Per the germline V gene, CDR1 is SGHDN and CDR2 is FVKESK. The germline V and J ends were trimmed by 2 bases and 5 bases, with 6 bases remaining between them. The CDR3 totals 12 residues.

This sequence joins TRBV12-3 or TRBV12-4 and TRBJ2-7; D possibly matches TRBD1 or TRBD2 (5 bases each). The CDR3 length is 15 residues. The ends were cut back, 1 base at V and 4 bases at J, with 14 bases in the middle. The CDR3 sequence is CASSLGGTMGYEQYF. The CDR3 bases are TGTGCCAGCAGTTTAGGGGGGACGATGGGGTACGAGCAGTACTTC.

The chain combines TRBV5-1 with TRBJ2-5; D may be TRBD2 (6 bases). The DNA end lines up better with TRBJ2-7; the J call may be wrong. CDR1 and CDR2 (germline): SGHRS, YFSETQ. The CDR3 length is 15 residues. CDR3 sequence (DNA): TGCGCCAGCAGCTTAGGGTCTAGCGCCTCCTACGAGCAGTACTTC. It is translated as CASSLGSSASYEQYF.

This chain joins TRBV10-2 and TRBJ1-4, with 10 nucleotides matching TRBD1. The V and J ends lost 4 bases and 6 bases, in that order; junction bases with no gene match: 8. The CDR3 contains 16 residues. Germline V gene sequence: CDR1 WSHSY, CDR2 SAAADI. The CDR3 DNA reads TGCGCCAGCAGTGGCCAGTCCGGGACAGGGGATGAAAAACTGTTTTTT. Translating it yields CASSGQSGTGDEKLFF.

The chain couples TRBV7-6 to TRBJ2-5, with TRBD2 matching 8 bases. From germline, CDR1 is SGHVS and CDR2 FNYEAQ. The CDR3 sequence is 15 residues long. V was pared by 1 base and J by 5 bases, with 6 bases of the junction left unmatched. CDR3 bases: TGTGCCAGCAGCTTAGTTCCGCGGGGGGCGGAGACCCAGTACTTC. Amino acids: CASSLVPRGAETQYF.

This clonotype was observed a few times. V gene TRBV10-3 combines with J gene TRBJ1-4; no clear D gene. Looked up from germline, CDR1 is ENHRY and CDR2 is SYGVKD. CDR3 length: 13 residues. V was cut by 8 bases and J by 7 bases, with 14 bases left in between. DNA of the CDR3: TGTGCCATCGGCGACAACTTTGGTGAAAAACTGTTTTTT. The encoded protein is CAIGDNFGEKLFF.

This clonotype was found a few times. V and J are TRBV9 and TRBJ1-1; TRBD1 might be the D (6 bases). Germline CDR1 is SGDLS and CDR2 is YYNGEE. With 2 bases removed from V and 0 bases from J, the gap between germline ends came to 11 bases. CDR3 length: 15 residues. The CDR3 here is CASSVDRNMNTEAFF. The CDR3 DNA is TGTGCCAGCAGCGTCGACAGGAACATGAACACTGAAGCTTTCTTT.

This chain joins TRBV29-1 and TRBJ2-1; maybe TRBD1 (5 bases). The germline CDR1 and CDR2 sequences are SQVTM and ANQGSEA. This CDR3 is 16 amino acids long. Trimming removed 1 base at V and 0 bases at J, with 13 bases between. In DNA, the CDR3 is TGCAGCGTTGAAGTGGTGGGGCAGAGCTCCTACAATGAGCAGTTCTTC. Residues: CSVEVVGQSSYNEQFF.

The V and J genes are TRBV6-6 and TRBJ1-2; the D gene is possibly TRBD1 (5 bases). Germline-derived CDR1 and CDR2 are MNHNY and SVGAGI (reference sequence). The V end lost 7 bases, the J end lost 7 bases, and 10 bases lay between the germline ends. The CDR3 runs to 11 residues. The CDR3 here is CASTTGAGYTF. The CDR3 coding sequence is TGTGCCAGCACAACCGGGGCTGGCTACACCTTC.

This clonotype came up a few times. The chain employs TRBV19 and TRBJ1-5; D possibly corresponds to TRBD1 (6 bases). Trimming cost V 3 bases and J 6 bases, with 15 bases left between them. The CDR3 spans 15 residues. Germline V gene sequence: CDR1 LNHDA, CDR2 SQIVND (reference sequence). Written as DNA, the CDR3 is TGTGCCAGTAGTATGGTCCAGGGCAGGGGTCAGCCCCAGCATTTT. Amino acids: CASSMVQGRGQPQHF.

The V call is TRBV9, the J call TRBJ1-2; D is uncertain. The CDR3 contains 14 residues. V was pared by 0 bases and J by 8 bases, with 14 bases between. Germline loops: CDR1 SGDLS, CDR2 YYNGEE. The CDR3 DNA follows: TGTGCCAGCAGCGTAGCAACAGCCGTGGCGGGCTACACCTTC. The encoded protein is CASSVATAVAGYTF.

This clonotype was seen a few times. The J gene is TRBJ1-5, the V gene TRBV23-1, with 9 bases fitting TRBD1. TRBV23-1 is given ORF status, its function remaining uncertain. Germline trimming cut 0 bases from V and 2 bases from J; bases unmatched to any gene: 2. CDR3 length equals 16 residues. The CDR3: CASSQSGTGRNQPQHF. The CDR3 DNA follows: TGCGCCAGCAGTCAATCAGGGACAGGGCGCAATCAGCCCCAGCATTTT.

J is TRBJ2-2 and V is TRBV29-1, with a tentative D call TRBD2 (5 bases). The CDR3 loop spans 14 amino acids. Looked up from germline, CDR1 is SQVTM and CDR2 is ANQGSEA. V shed 4 bases and J shed 0 bases, with 9 bases lying between them. The CDR3, as DNA: TGCAGCGTTGGAGAGGGATCGAACACCGGGGAGCTGTTTTTT. Amino acids: CSVGEGSNTGELFF.

This clonotype turned up a few times. V is TRBV6-6 and J is TRBJ1-5; no definite D call. CDR1 is MNHNY, CDR2 SVGAGI, per germline (reference sequence). CDR3 length: 13 residues. Trimming cost V 2 bases and J 7 bases, with 9 bases left between them. The CDR3 region is CASSYPGNQPQHF. In nucleotides, the CDR3 is TGTGCCAGCAGTTACCCCGGGAACCAGCCCCAGCATTTT.

CDR3 in DNA: TGTGCCAGCAGTCGCGGACAGGGTAGAGGCAATGAGCAGTTCTTC. It translates to CASSRGQGRGNEQFF. The chain employs TRBV5-6 and TRBJ2-1; 8 bases align to TRBD1. After removal of 5 bases from V and 6 bases from J, the junction contained 10 bases not matched to a gene. The germline V gene encodes CDR1 SGHDT and CDR2 YYEEEE. This CDR3 comprises 15 residues.

The gene calls are TRBV29-1 and TRBJ1-1; D possibly corresponds to TRBD1 (5 bases). The length of the CDR3 is 12 residues. Trimming took off 7 bases at V and 4 bases at J, with 13 bases between the two ends. Per the germline V gene, CDR1 is SQVTM and CDR2 is ANQGSEA. The CDR3 bases are TGCAGCGGGGCAGCGGGGCCCACTGAAGCTTTCTTT. Amino acid sequence: CSGAAGPTEAFF.

The genes are TRBV4-3 and TRBJ1-4, with D tentatively TRBD1 (5 bases). V dropped 0 bases and J dropped 3 bases, with 11 bases sitting between them. The CDR3 runs to 16 residues. Looked up from germline, CDR1 is LGHNA and CDR2 is YSLEER. CDR3 loop: CASSQDIGAPNEKLFF. CDR3 DNA: TGCGCCAGCAGCCAAGATATAGGGGCCCCTAATGAAAAACTGTTTTTT.